The sequence of this T cell receptor (beta chain) was determined in a study of monozygotic twins with inflammatory bowel disease. TCRdb reprocessed the 5' RACE reads, with one entry per CDR3 protein and no DNA. Its clone listing holds roughly 200,000 distinct CDR3 sequences. Study-wide results and caveats: Healthy co-twins exceeded IBD patients in TCRbeta diversity as measured by inverse Simpson.

In the case of this clonotype: Its antigen is as yet unknown.

Germline V lookup: CDR1 SEHNR, CDR2 FQNEAQ (reference sequence). This CDR3 has 13 amino acids. This receptor was taken from a human donor with ulcerative colitis or Crohn's disease, or a healthy co-twin of an affected twin (not recorded which). The chain carries TRBV7-9 and TRBJ2-6. Source material: blood. CDR3 loop: CASSLGEANVLTF.